The present T cell receptor (beta chain) was sequenced within a study of molecular identifiers for immune sequencing clone quantification. TCRdb itself ran the PCR reads through MiXCR, one entry per CDR3 protein. The sample records hundreds of thousands of distinct CDR3 sequences, roughly a quarter being singletons. Naive CD8 T cells were picked out by sorting for CD8+CD4-CCR7+CD45RA+. Only a few counts were recorded for this clonotype. A read error is possible here, since a much larger clone lies one base away. The germline V gene has CDR1 SEHNR and CDR2 FQNEAQ (reference sequence). This CDR3 spans 15 amino acids. Trimming left V 4 bases short and J 2 bases short, with 14 bases between.

The V call is TRBV7-9, the J call TRBJ1-1, with D tentatively TRBD1 (5 bases). The specimen was naive CD8+ T cells from blood, with Jurkat cell RNA spiked in. Subset given: FACS-sorted CD8+CD4-CCR7+CD45RA+ naive T cells. The clonotype comes from a human donor in good health. Some libraries in this study had Jurkat cell RNA spiked in. CDR3 in amino acids: CASSSRGEFNTEAFF. The CDR3 coding sequence is TGTGCCAGCAGCTCGCGGGGGGAGTTCAACACTGAAGCTTTCTTT.